The clone carrying this T cell receptor (beta chain) was recorded many times. Every TCR cDNA molecule bore a unique molecular identifier. TCRdb called the 5' RACE reads again in MiXCR, with one record for every CDR3 protein. This repertoire shows some 53,000 distinct CDR3 sequences, 6% to 9% found once; its top ten account for about 3.1%. The data originate from a study of spatial heterogeneity in lung cancer. For the study at large: The average appearance count of each unique TCR and UMI combination in raw reads was more than ten.

Time point described: sample taken at primary tumor resection. Unsorted whole RNA from tumor, nontumor lung or frozen PBMC underwent sequencing. There were roughly 72 donors, all of them untreated patients with early-stage non-small cell lung cancer. Sequences were derived from PBMCs, sampled at surgery. The clonotype was recovered from a female donor with early-stage non-small cell lung cancer.

CDR3 in DNA: TGCAGTGCTAGTTGGCGGGGGGCCTACAATGAGCAGTTCTTC. This encodes CSASWRGAYNEQFF. The chain links TRBV20-1 to TRBJ2-1; 8 bases line up with TRBD2. Trimming at V came to 3 bases and at J to 2 bases, leaving 3 bases not matched to a gene. This CDR3 comprises 14 residues. Germline values: CDR1 DFQATT, CDR2 SNEGSKA (reference sequence).